The source of this T cell receptor beta chain is a study of identical twins. The study's findings and limits: The study based its conclusions on cross-sectional statistical analysis and did not follow the same donors. Insertions were fewer in abundant cord blood beta clonotypes, whereas memory repertoires showed none of this pattern.

Notes on this clonotype: Its antigen is unknown.

MiXCR, run by TCRdb on the 5' RACE reads, gives a single entry per CDR3 protein. Of some 270,000 distinct CDR3 sequences in the sample, about 8.3% were seen once. These data are also associated with another study on yellow fever vaccine responses in identical twins.

Sequencing used CD8+ T cells sorted from blood. This TCR was recovered from a woman younger than 35 in good health.

CDR3 amino acids: CASSPRASGTYNEQFF. The CDR3 region has the DNA TGTGCCAGCAGCCCCCGGGCTAGCGGGACTTACAATGAGCAGTTCTTC. The rearrangement uses TRBV7-9 and TRBJ2-1; 9 positions agree with TRBD2. The V and J ends lost 5 bases and 4 bases, in that order; junction bases with no gene match: 9. The CDR3 loop spans 16 amino acids. Germline V CDR1 and CDR2: SEHNR, FQNEAQ (reference sequence).